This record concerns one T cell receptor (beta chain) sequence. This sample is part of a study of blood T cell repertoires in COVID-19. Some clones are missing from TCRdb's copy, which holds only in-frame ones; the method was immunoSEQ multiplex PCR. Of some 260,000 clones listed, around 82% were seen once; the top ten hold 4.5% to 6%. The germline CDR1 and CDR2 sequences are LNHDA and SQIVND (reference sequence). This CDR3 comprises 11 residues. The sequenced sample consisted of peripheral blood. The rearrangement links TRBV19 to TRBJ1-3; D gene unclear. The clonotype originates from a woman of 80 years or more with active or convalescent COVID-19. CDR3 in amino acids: CAAKIGNTIYF. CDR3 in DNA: TGTGCAGCTAAGATAGGAAACACCATATATTTT.